These 3 T cell receptor beta chains came from one sample sequenced in a study of breast tumors, draining lymph nodes, adjacent tissues (dated by TCRdb to 2016 to 2017). Receptors were amplified or captured by multiplex PCR. The sequencing machine was an Illumina HiSeq 2000. Using fastp trimming at Q25 and MiXCR clonotype assembly, TCRdb reanalyzed the public sequencing data and kept in-frame beta chains. Each CDR3 protein appears once, grouped with its most common genes and DNA. The sample table records 85,000 to 120,000 distinct CDR3 sequences; approximately 28% of these occur just once. The ten most abundant clones make up approximately 5.2% of the sample. Lymph node samples were obtained from the axillary draining lymph nodes of breast cancer patients. Input material: axillary lymph node tissue. These receptors were obtained from a female donor with breast cancer. Some clones in this sample may be carry-over from other donors' samples.

V and J are TRBV28 and TRBJ1-2, with D perhaps matching TRBD1 (6 bases). The CDR3 has 13 amino acids. Germline lookup yields CDR1 MDHEN and CDR2 SYDVKM. The V gene lost 5 bases and the J gene lost 2 bases, with 9 bases spanning the gap. As DNA, the CDR3 is TGTGCCAGCAGTAGGGGACACAACTATGGCTACACCTTC. It codes for CASSRGHNYGYTF.

In this sample, this clonotype turned up many times. The chain couples TRBV13 to TRBJ2-5, with TRBD2 identical over 7 bases. V lost 2 bases, J lost 0 bases, and 15 bases stayed unmatched. The CDR3 is 19 residues long. CDR1 PRHDT and CDR2 FYEKMQ come from the germline V gene (reference sequence). The CDR3 loop is CASSLSAIFLADHQETQYF. The CDR3 DNA sequence: TGTGCCAGCAGCTTATCCGCAATTTTCCTAGCGGACCACCAAGAGACCCAGTACTTC. Together with reference TRBV13 and TRBJ2-5, the CDR3 gives the full variable domain: AAGVIQSPRHLIKEKRETATLKCYPIPRHDTVYWYQQGPGQDPQFLISFYEKMQSDKGSIPDRFSAQQFSDYHSELNMSSLELGDSALYFCASSLSAIFLADHQETQYFGPGTRLLVL.

With respect to this clonotype: A much larger clonotype is one base distant, so this may be a read error. The chain joins TRBV6-4 to TRBJ2-3; 7 bases are a match to TRBD2. Per the germline V gene, CDR1 is MRHNA and CDR2 is SNTAGT. This CDR3 contains 13 residues. The CDR3 region is CASSHSSGATQYF. The CDR3 bases are TGTGCCAGCAGTCACTCGAGCGGGGCCACGCAGTATTTT.